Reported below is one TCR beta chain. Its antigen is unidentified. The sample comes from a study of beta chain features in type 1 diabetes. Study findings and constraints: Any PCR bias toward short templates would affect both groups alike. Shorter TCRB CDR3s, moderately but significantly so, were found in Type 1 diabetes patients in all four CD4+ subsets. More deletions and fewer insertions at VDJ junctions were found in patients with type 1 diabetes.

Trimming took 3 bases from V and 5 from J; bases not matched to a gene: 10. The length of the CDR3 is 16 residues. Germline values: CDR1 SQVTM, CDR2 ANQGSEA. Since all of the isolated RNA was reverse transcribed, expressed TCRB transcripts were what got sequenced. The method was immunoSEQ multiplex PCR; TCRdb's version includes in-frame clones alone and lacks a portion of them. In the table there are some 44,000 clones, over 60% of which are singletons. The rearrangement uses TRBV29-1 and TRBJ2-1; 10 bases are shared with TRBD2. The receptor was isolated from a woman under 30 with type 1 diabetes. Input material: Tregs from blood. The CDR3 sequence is CSVDVPSGRYDNEQFF. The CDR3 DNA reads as TGCAGCGTTGACGTGCCTAGCGGGAGATATGACAATGAGCAGTTCTTC.